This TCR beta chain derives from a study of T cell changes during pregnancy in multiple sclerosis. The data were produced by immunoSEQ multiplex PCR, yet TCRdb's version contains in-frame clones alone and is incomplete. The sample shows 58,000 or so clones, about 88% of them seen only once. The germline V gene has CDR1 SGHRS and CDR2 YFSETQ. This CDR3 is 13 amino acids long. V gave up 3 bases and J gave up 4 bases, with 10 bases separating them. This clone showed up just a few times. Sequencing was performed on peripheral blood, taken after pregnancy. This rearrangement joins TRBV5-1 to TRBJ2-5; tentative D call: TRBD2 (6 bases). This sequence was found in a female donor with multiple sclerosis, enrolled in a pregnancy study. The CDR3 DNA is TGCGCCAGCAGCTCAAGGGAGGCAGAGACCCAGTACTTC. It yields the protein CASSSREAETQYF. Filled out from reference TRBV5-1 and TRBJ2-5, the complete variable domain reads KAGVTQTPRYLIKTRGQQVTLSCSPISGHRSVSWYQQTPGQGLQFLFEYFSETQRNKGNFPGRFSGRQFSNSRSEMNVSTLELGDSALYLCASSSREAETQYFGPGTRLLVL.